The clone carrying this T cell receptor (beta chain) was seen only a few times. The CDR3 runs 13 residues. CDR1 is LGHNT, CDR2 FRNRAP, per germline. V gave up 1 base and J gave up 8 bases, with 8 bases separating them. These data are taken from a study of T cells in narcolepsy. TCRdb's table, derived via immunoSEQ multiplex PCR, lists solely in-frame clones and lacks some. This sample carries tens of thousands of clones, more than 75% of them seen once, and the ten largest clones take around 2.5%. The chain employs TRBV12-5 and TRBJ1-4; D not certain. Sequencing input: CD45RA- memory CD4+ T cells from PBMCs. This clonotype originated in a human donor with narcolepsy. CDR3 DNA sequence: TGTGCTAGTGGTTTGGGCGTGGGAGAAAAACTGTTTTTT. This sequence encodes CASGLGVGEKLFF.